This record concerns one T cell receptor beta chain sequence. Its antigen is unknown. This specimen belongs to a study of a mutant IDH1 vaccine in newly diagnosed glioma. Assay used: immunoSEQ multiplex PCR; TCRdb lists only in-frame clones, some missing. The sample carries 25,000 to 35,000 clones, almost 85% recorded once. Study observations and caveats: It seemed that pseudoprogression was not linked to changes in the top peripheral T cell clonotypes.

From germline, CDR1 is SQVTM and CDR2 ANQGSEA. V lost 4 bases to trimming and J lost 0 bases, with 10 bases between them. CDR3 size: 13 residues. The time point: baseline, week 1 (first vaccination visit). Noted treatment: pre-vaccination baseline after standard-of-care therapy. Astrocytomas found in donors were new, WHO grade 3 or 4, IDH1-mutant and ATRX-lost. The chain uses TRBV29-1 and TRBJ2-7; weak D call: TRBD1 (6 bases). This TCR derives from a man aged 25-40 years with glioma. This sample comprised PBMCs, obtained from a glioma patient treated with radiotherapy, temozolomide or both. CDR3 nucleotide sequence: TGCAGCGTTGCGGGACACGGCTCCTACGAGCAGTACTTC. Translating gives CSVAGHGSYEQYF.